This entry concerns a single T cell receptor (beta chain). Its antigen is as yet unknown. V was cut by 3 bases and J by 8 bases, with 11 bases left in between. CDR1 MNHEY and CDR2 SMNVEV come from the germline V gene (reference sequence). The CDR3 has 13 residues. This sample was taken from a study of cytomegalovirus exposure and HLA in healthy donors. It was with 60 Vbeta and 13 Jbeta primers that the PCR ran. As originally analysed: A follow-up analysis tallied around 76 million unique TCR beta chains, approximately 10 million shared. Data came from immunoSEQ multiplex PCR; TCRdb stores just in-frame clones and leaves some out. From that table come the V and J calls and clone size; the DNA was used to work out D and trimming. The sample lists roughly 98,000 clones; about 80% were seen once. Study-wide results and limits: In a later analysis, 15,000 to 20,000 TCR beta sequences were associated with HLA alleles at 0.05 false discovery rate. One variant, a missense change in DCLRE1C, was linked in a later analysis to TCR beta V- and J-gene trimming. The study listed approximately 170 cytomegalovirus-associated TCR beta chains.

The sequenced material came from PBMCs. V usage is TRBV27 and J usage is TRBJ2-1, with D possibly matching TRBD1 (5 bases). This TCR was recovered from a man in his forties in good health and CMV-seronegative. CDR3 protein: CASSLKGYYEQFF. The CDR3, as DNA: TGTGCCAGCAGTTTGAAGGGGTACTATGAGCAGTTCTTC.